Listed below are T cell receptor beta chains from one sample, sequenced in a study of cytomegalovirus exposure and HLA in healthy donors. Method: immunoSEQ multiplex PCR; TCRdb's copy keeps in-frame clones and lacks some. The sample carries approximately 120,000 clones, nearly 70% recorded once. Sequencing input: PBMCs. All receptors derive from a woman in her 70s in good health and CMV-seropositive. Both conserved end residues are trimmed from each CDR3. The order of the fields is clone size, V gene, J gene, CDR3 protein. Only part of the rows carry a size: once, few, many, or a class if the clone is expanded.

once	TRBV29-1	TRBJ2-7	SVERTGSYEQY
.	TRBV4-2	TRBJ2-1	ASSPEGAYNEQF
.	TRBV11-2	TRBJ1-1	ASSRTDMNTEAF
.	TRBV10-3	TRBJ2-5	AISEGDRDWETQY
few	TRBV27	TRBJ2-7	ASSLNSFYEQY
.	TRBV5-1	TRBJ2-5	ASVGETQY
once	TRBV9	TRBJ1-5	ASSVGFPDQPQH
.	TRBV14	TRBJ1-1	ASSQDGTGVTEAF
.	TRBV14	TRBJ2-1	ASSLLGGVNNEQF
few	TRBV7-9	TRBJ1-1	ASSLQGISEAF
.	TRBV7-2	TRBJ2-4	ASSTGTLKNIQY
.	TRBV19	TRBJ1-1	ASREVRNTEAF
.	TRBV27	TRBJ1-1	ASSSRDRVGEAF
.	TRBV30	TRBJ1-4	AWSRTGSHEKLF
.	TRBV7-2	TRBJ2-7	ASSSQGSSYEQY
few	TRBV2	TRBJ1-3	ASRGTASGNTIY
.	TRBV6-6	TRBJ1-4	ASSNTGGGNEKLF
.	TRBV5-1	TRBJ2-7	ASSSGTAVDEQY
once	TRBV2	TRBJ1-3	ASSGRGSGNTIY
.	TRBV6-5	TRBJ1-1	ASRGQGAGNTEAF
.	TRBV6-6	TRBJ2-7	ASGSDSQSYEQY
.	TRBV6-1	TRBJ1-2	ASSESLFGYT
.	TRBV18	TRBJ1-1	ASSGDLNTEAF
few	TRBV6-6	TRBJ1-4	ASSYSRSTNEKLF
.	TRBV7-2	TRBJ2-3	ASSPLSNVVADTQY
.	TRBV30	TRBJ2-7	AWKPSGTSSYEQY
.	TRBV6-5	TRBJ1-5	ASSRTGNQPQH
.	TRBV2	TRBJ1-2	ASSGGGGYT
.	TRBV10-3	TRBJ2-2	AISELTGTGELF
.	TRBV7-8	TRBJ2-7	ASSIRDYSYEQY
.	TRBV1	TRBJ1-4	TSDPNRDRANEKLF
.	TRBV25-1	TRBJ1-2	ASSDSSTGNYGYT
.	TRBV30	TRBJ2-5	AWSSLAGTTQY
.	TRBV6-1	TRBJ1-5	ASCGRGLPFDQPQH
once	TRBV6-5	TRBJ2-1	ASSLDPGSGNEQF
.	TRBV29-1	TRBJ1-1	SVVRGMNTEAF
.	TRBV6-4	TRBJ2-1	ASSEGRGGYNEQF
.	TRBV5-1	TRBJ2-7	ASSLAGTDPMGEQY
few	TRBV7-2	TRBJ2-6	ASSLLRGANVLT
.	TRBV27	TRBJ2-3	ASSSWASYTDTQY
.	TRBV6-5	TRBJ1-3	ASSGRDRGNTIY
.	TRBV7-2	TRBJ1-5	ASSLGGQAPQH
.	TRBV29-1	TRBJ1-1	SVPTGNRGGYTEAF